The 22 T cell receptor beta chains presented below share a single source sample, sequenced in a study of blood T cells in healthy people across ages. Sample-barcoded 5' priming and a J-beta primer mix drove a second PCR of about 6 to 12 cycles. TCRdb recomputed calls from the 5' RACE reads with MiXCR, one row per CDR3 protein. This table holds 600,000 to 900,000 distinct CDR3 sequences, 20% to 30% found once. Separately, the same data were catalogued under a study of T cells of mothers and their children.

Sample: blood. The receptors shown here come from a boy aged 5 to 17 in good health.

The chain has TRBV12-3 or TRBV12-4 and TRBJ2-5; 13 nucleotides align to TRBD2. V lost 1 base, J lost 1 base, and 3 bases stayed unmatched. CDR3 size: 17 residues. The CDR3: CASSLETSGGAQETQYF. As DNA, the CDR3 is TGTGCCAGCAGTTTAGAAACTAGCGGGGGGGCCCAAGAGACCCAGTACTTC.

The V and J genes are TRBV4-2 and TRBJ1-5; D call uncertain. The V gene's germline CDR1 is LGHNA and CDR2 YNFKEQ. The CDR3 contains 15 residues. V lost 4 bases, J lost 0 bases, and 10 bases lay in between. Here the CDR3 DNA reads TGTGCCAGCAGCCGCCCTGAGGATAGCAATCAGCCCCAGCATTTT. Translation: CASSRPEDSNQPQHF.

The rearrangement uses TRBV7-9 and TRBJ2-7, with D uncertain. With 3 bases removed from V and 4 bases from J, the gap between germline ends came to 13 bases. Germline assignment: CDR1 SEHNR and CDR2 FQNEAQ (reference sequence). The CDR3 runs 14 residues. Here the CDR3 DNA reads TGTGCCAGCAGCTTGTCGTCGGTTTCGTACGAGCAGTACTTC. Its protein product is CASSLSSVSYEQYF.

This clonotype was observed a few times. The genes are TRBV4-1 and TRBJ2-2; D may be TRBD1 or TRBD2 (6 bases each). V was cut by 3 bases and J by 3 bases, with 14 bases left in between. The CDR3 is 16 amino acids. Germline values: CDR1 MGHRA, CDR2 YSYEKL. The CDR3 bases are TGCGCCAGCAGCCAGCCCGGGGGCGTCGACACCGGGGAGCTGTTTTTT. This translates into CASSQPGGVDTGELFF.

In its sample, this clonotype was seen a few times. J is TRBJ1-5 and V is TRBV28; TRBD1 matches at 7 bases. The CDR3 contains 15 residues. V shed 4 bases, J shed 7 bases, and the junction held 10 bases outside the gene matches. In germline, CDR1 is MDHEN, CDR2 SYDVKM. CDR3 region: CASSWDSPIRQPQHF. CDR3 in DNA: TGTGCCAGCAGTTGGGACAGCCCGATTCGGCAGCCCCAGCATTTT. The variable domain in full, with the rest retrieved from reference TRBV28 and TRBJ1-5, is DVKVTQSSRYLVKRTGEKVFLECVQDMDHENMFWYRQDPGLGLRLIYFSYDVKMKEKGDIPEGYSVSREKKERFSLILESASTNQTSMYLCASSWDSPIRQPQHFGDGTRLSIL.

About this clonotype: Germline and junction disagree at one end, which may indicate a read error. This sequence joins TRBV3-1 and TRBJ2-4, with D maybe TRBD2 (6 bases). The CDR3 is made up of 16 amino acids. Germline CDR1 is LGHDT and CDR2 is YNNKEL (reference sequence). The CDR3 loop reads CASSQDGGFTKTIQYF. CDR3 nucleotide sequence: TGTGCCAGCAGCCAAGACGGGGGATTTACCAAAACCATTCAGTACTTC. Using reference TRBV3-1 and TRBJ2-4 for the parts outside the CDR3, the full variable domain is DTAVSQTPKYLVTQMGNDKSIKCEQNLGHDTMYWYKQDSKKFLKIMFSYNNKELIINETVPNRFSPKSPDKAHLNLHINSLELGDSAVYFCASSQDGGFTKTIQYFGAGTRLSVL.

The chain couples TRBV21-1 to TRBJ1-1; the table gives TRBD1 as D, unverified against the DNA. TRBV21-1 is recorded as a pseudogene. This CDR3 is built from 13 residues. CDR3 residues: CASSLGGSLSAFF. In nucleotides, the CDR3 is TGTGCCAGCAGCTTAGGGGGAAGTTTATCAGCTTTCTTT.

The chain combines TRBV3-1 with TRBJ2-5, with TRBD2 identical over 10 bases. This CDR3 region has 16 residues. Germline V gene sequence: CDR1 LGHDT, CDR2 YNNKEL (reference sequence). Losses at the gene ends were 1 base for V and 5 bases for J; bases not matched to a gene: 7. CDR3 bases: TGTGCCAGCAGCCAAGTTAGAGCGGGGGGGCTGGAGACCCAGTACTTC. Protein sequence: CASSQVRAGGLETQYF.

The CDR3 DNA sequence: TGCGCCAGCAGCCAAGATCGGGGGGTCACAGATACGCAGTATTTT. This translates into CASSQDRGVTDTQYF. The rearrangement joins TRBV4-1 to TRBJ2-3; 7 bases fit TRBD2. Looked up from germline, CDR1 is MGHRA and CDR2 is YSYEKL. The ends lost 0 bases at V and 2 bases at J; junction bases unmatched: 2. The CDR3 contains 15 residues.

The gene calls are TRBV28 and TRBJ1-1, with 9 bases identical to TRBD1. Germline values: CDR1 MDHEN, CDR2 SYDVKM. V was clipped by 6 bases and J by 5 bases; unmatched bases: 7. The CDR3 spans 14 residues. The CDR3 loop is CASRFTGGLTEAFF. DNA for the CDR3: TGTGCCAGCAGGTTCACAGGGGGCTTGACTGAAGCTTTCTTT.

Many counts were recorded for this clonotype. V gene TRBV7-7 combines with J gene TRBJ2-5; D unresolved. From germline, CDR1 is SSHAT and CDR2 FNYEAQ (reference sequence). The CDR3 loop spans 13 amino acids. Trimming stripped 1 base from V and 2 bases from J, with 5 bases between. The CDR3 DNA is TGTGCCAGCAGCTTAGACTCGCAAGAGACCCAGTACTTC. Encoded protein: CASSLDSQETQYF.

This sequence joins TRBV7-2 and TRBJ2-5; 7 nucleotides agree with TRBD2. The J call may be wrong; the DNA end is better matched by TRBJ2-7. The germline CDR1 and CDR2 sequences are SGHTA and FQGNSA. This CDR3 spans 15 amino acids. The CDR3 DNA reads TGTGCCAGCAGCGGAATTAGCGGGCCCTCCTACGAGCAGTACTTC. Translating it yields CASSGISGPSYEQYF.

The sample holds a few counts of this clonotype. V gene TRBV29-1 combines with J gene TRBJ2-5; TRBD2 matches at 10 bases. The CDR3 consists of 15 residues. The ends lost 3 bases at V and 3 bases at J; junction bases unmatched: 7. Germline assignment: CDR1 SQVTM and CDR2 ANQGSEA. CDR3 sequence (DNA): TGCAGCGTTGATTCATCGCTAGCGGGAGAAGAGACCCAGTACTTC. Its translation is CSVDSSLAGEETQYF.

J is TRBJ1-2 and V is TRBV6-1, with 8 bases lining up with TRBD1. The germline V gene has CDR1 MNHNS and CDR2 SASEGT. The V and J ends lost 6 bases and 4 bases, in that order; junction bases with no gene match: 4. The CDR3 sequence is 13 residues long. The CDR3 region is CASSADRVYGYTF. CDR3 nucleotide sequence: TGTGCCAGCAGCGCGGACAGGGTCTATGGCTACACCTTC.

This clonotype was picked up a small number of times. The chain combines TRBV12-3 or TRBV12-4 with TRBJ2-6, with D possibly being TRBD1 (6 bases). The V end lost 5 bases, the J end lost 2 bases, and 19 bases lay between the germline ends. The CDR3 runs 18 residues. The CDR3, as DNA: TGTGCCAGCAGTCCCGTGACAGGAACGGATCCTGGGGCCAACGTCCTGACTTTC. Its protein product is CASSPVTGTDPGANVLTF.

In this sample, this clonotype turned up a few times. V is TRBV5-1 and J is TRBJ2-7; 7 positions agree with TRBD2. With 2 bases clipped from V and 3 bases from J, the junction kept 5 bases outside the gene matches. This CDR3 contains 14 residues. Germline loops: CDR1 SGHRS, CDR2 YFSETQ. The CDR3 coding sequence is TGCGCCAGCAGCTTAAGCGGGACCTTCTACGAGCAGTACTTC. As protein: CASSLSGTFYEQYF.

The chain recombines TRBV27 with TRBJ1-2; D is ambiguous. Germline V CDR1 and CDR2: MNHEY, SMNVEV (reference sequence). Trimming removed 0 bases at V and 7 bases at J, with 12 bases between. The CDR3 consists of 14 residues. CDR3 nucleotides: TGTGCCAGCAGTTTATCGGGAGGAGGTCGTGGCTACACCTTC. Translated: CASSLSGGGRGYTF.

This clonotype was counted only a few times. The chain is built from TRBV10-3 and TRBJ2-7, with TRBD1 matching 7 bases. Germline V lookup: CDR1 ENHRY, CDR2 SYGVKD. This CDR3 region has 13 residues. The J segment lost 1 base and the V segment lost 10 bases, leaving 7 bases of the junction unmatched. This CDR3 reads CATLRDSSYEQYF. The CDR3 DNA sequence: TGTGCCACCCTCCGGGACAGTTCCTACGAGCAGTACTTC.

This clonotype was counted only a few times. The J gene is TRBJ1-2, the V gene TRBV5-4; D uncertain. The V end was cut by 1 base, the J end by 3 bases, with 4 bases between. Germline loops: CDR1 SGHNT, CDR2 YYREEE (reference sequence). The CDR3 consists of 12 residues. The CDR3 nucleotides read TGTGCCAGCAGCTTGTCGCACTATGGCTACACCTTC. Translated, it gives CASSLSHYGYTF.

This clonotype was counted between two and nine times. The J gene is TRBJ2-5, the V gene TRBV7-9; 8 nucleotides align to TRBD2. Unmatched junction bases numbered 8, after V lost 7 bases and J lost 4 bases. The CDR3 loop spans 14 amino acids. Looked up from germline, CDR1 is SEHNR and CDR2 is FQNEAQ (reference sequence). CDR3 nucleotides: TGTGCCAGCACCCAGCTGGGACTAGTAGAGACCCAGTACTTC. Encoded protein: CASTQLGLVETQYF.

The gene calls are TRBV20-1 and TRBJ1-6; 7 nucleotides agree with TRBD1. This CDR3 region has 15 residues. Germline V lookup: CDR1 DFQATT, CDR2 SNEGSKA (reference sequence). The trim removed 1 base at V and 9 bases at J, leaving 9 bases unmatched. The CDR3 loop reads CSARVTQGDSSPLHF. DNA for the CDR3: TGCAGTGCTAGAGTCACTCAGGGGGATAGTTCACCCCTCCACTTT.

J is TRBJ1-1 and V is TRBV3-1; D possibly corresponds to TRBD1 (5 bases). Germline CDR1 and CDR2: LGHDT and YNNKEL (reference sequence). The CDR3 spans 15 residues. Trimming shortened V by 0 bases and J by 2 bases, and 10 bases separated the two germline ends. CDR3 residues: CASSQDPGLNTEAFF. The DNA of the CDR3 is TGTGCCAGCAGCCAAGACCCGGGGCTAAACACTGAAGCTTTCTTT.